This passage covers 21 T cell receptor beta chains from one sample sequenced in a study of Ad26.COV2.S vaccination and SARS-CoV-2 variants. The sample's treatment: approximately 18 received Ad26.COV2.S at low or high dose, single or two shots; about 5 received placebo; per-sample allocation not given. Sampling took place 63 days after the first vaccine or placebo injection. Only in-frame clones appear in the TCRdb table, and some are missing; sequencing was by immunoSEQ multiplex PCR. The sample lists a few hundred thousand clones, 80% to 90% occurring once. The specimen was peripheral blood, collected in a trial of Ad26.COV2.S vaccine versus placebo. Receptor source: a person aged 18 to 59 who received the Ad26.COV2.S COVID-19 vaccine or a placebo.

This clone was detected only once. The chain couples TRBV6-5 to TRBJ2-2, with D possibly being TRBD1 or TRBD2 (6 bases each). CDR1 and CDR2 from the germline V gene are MNHEY and SVGAGI. V lost 4 bases and J 3 bases, leaving 15 bases between the germline ends. The CDR3 length is 16 residues. The CDR3 region is CASSFWRGEYTGELFF. CDR3 DNA sequence: TGTGCCAGCAGTTTTTGGAGGGGGGAATACACCGGGGAGCTGTTTTTT.

The chain couples TRBV5-1 to TRBJ2-7, with TRBD2 as a possible D gene (6 bases). This CDR3 spans 15 amino acids. The V gene's germline CDR1 is SGHRS and CDR2 YFSETQ. Trimming stripped 4 bases from V and 2 bases from J, with 16 bases between. CDR3 sequence: CASSPASGGTYEQYF. CDR3 nucleotide sequence: TGCGCCAGCAGCCCTGCATCCGGGGGAACCTACGAGCAGTACTTC.

The gene calls are TRBV7-2 and TRBJ2-3; D call uncertain. The length of the CDR3 is 14 residues. The V end was cut by 1 base, the J end by 14 bases, with 19 bases between. Germline CDR1 and CDR2: SGHTA and FQGNSA. The CDR3 DNA is TGTGCCAGCAGCTTAGACATCCGTGGAACAAGGCGGTATTTT. Translated: CASSLDIRGTRRYF.

CDR3 amino acids: CASSQDTLPTQETQYF. For the CDR3, the DNA is TGCGCCAGCAGCCAAGATACTCTACCAACCCAAGAGACCCAGTACTTC. The V and J genes are TRBV4-3 and TRBJ2-5; no clear D gene. CDR1 and CDR2 (germline): LGHNA, YSLEER. The germline V and J ends were trimmed by 0 bases and 1 base, with 12 bases remaining between them. There are 16 residues in the CDR3.

V usage is TRBV20-1 and J usage is TRBJ1-1; D gene uncertain. CDR1 DFQATT and CDR2 SNEGSKA come from the germline V gene (reference sequence). The CDR3 spans 11 residues. Between the trimmed V and J ends, which lost 7 bases and 3 bases, there was a span of 9 bases. The CDR3 spells CSVENYTEAFF. CDR3 DNA: TGCAGTGTAGAGAACTACACTGAAGCTTTCTTT.

V and J are TRBV2 and TRBJ1-5, with D perhaps matching TRBD1 (6 bases). This CDR3 region has 15 residues. Germline CDR1 SNHLY, CDR2 FYNNEI. Trimming shortened V by 4 bases and J by 3 bases, and 13 bases separated the two germline ends. This CDR3 is CASSGTATINQPQHF. The CDR3 nucleotides read TGTGCCAGCAGTGGGACAGCTACTATCAATCAGCCCCAGCATTTT.

The chain combines TRBV5-6 with TRBJ2-7; tentative D call: TRBD2 (5 bases). This CDR3 spans 14 amino acids. CDR1 SGHDT and CDR2 YYEEEE come from the germline V gene. The V end lost 2 bases, the J end lost 4 bases, and 13 bases lay between the germline ends. CDR3 nucleotide sequence: TGTGCCAGCAGCTTTTGGCAGGAGGCGTACGAGCAGTACTTC. It is translated as CASSFWQEAYEQYF.

This clone was counted a few times. This sequence joins TRBV5-6 and TRBJ2-2, with 11 positions matching TRBD2. The CDR3 totals 16 residues. Germline V gene lookup returns CDR1 SGHDT and CDR2 YYEEEE. V shed 4 bases, J shed 9 bases, and the junction held 11 bases outside the gene matches. CDR3 sequence (DNA): TGTGCCAGCAGCCAATACACTAGCGGGAGAAACCGGGAGCTGTTTTTT. Residues: CASSQYTSGRNRELFF.

This rearrangement joins TRBV30 to TRBJ1-2; no firm D call. From germline, CDR1 is GTSNPN and CDR2 SVGIG (reference sequence). This CDR3 spans 14 amino acids. Trimming took 8 bases from V and 8 from J, leaving 24 bases between them. CDR3 residues: CAAEGSTRVGGYTF. In nucleotides, the CDR3 is TGTGCCGCGGAGGGTTCCACCCGCGTGGGAGGCTACACCTTC. The variable domain in full, with the rest retrieved from reference TRBV30 and TRBJ1-2, is SQTIHQWPATLVQPVGSPLSLECTVEGTSNPNLYWYRQAAGRGLQLLFYSVGIGQISSEVPQNLSASRPQDRQFILSSKKLLLSDSGFYLCAAEGSTRVGGYTFGSGTRLTVV.

The genes are TRBV10-3 and TRBJ2-3; D could derive from TRBD1 or TRBD2 (5 bases each). This CDR3 contains 17 residues. V dropped 2 bases and J dropped 3 bases, with 18 bases sitting between them. Germline loops: CDR1 ENHRY, CDR2 SYGVKD. The CDR3 DNA reads TGTGCCATCAGTGAGCCCCCGGGGCAGGGAAGAACAGATACGCAGTATTTT. This encodes CAISEPPGQGRTDTQYF.

This chain connects TRBV11-3 to TRBJ2-7, with 7 bases matching TRBD2. The V segment lost 3 bases and the J segment 6 bases; nucleotides outside the gene matches: 8. Germline CDR1 is SGHNT and CDR2 is YENEEA. CDR3 length: 14 residues. The CDR3: CASSLVSGKVEQYF. The CDR3 nucleotides are TGTGCCAGCAGCTTGGTGAGCGGGAAAGTCGAGCAGTACTTC. Based on the CDR3 plus reference TRBV11-3 and TRBJ2-7, the full variable domain is EAGVVQSPRYKIIEKKQPVAFWCNPISGHNTLYWYLQNLGQGPELLIRYENEEAVDDSQLPKDRFSAERLKGVDSTLKIQPAELGDSAVYLCASSLVSGKVEQYFGPGTRLTVT.

As for this clone: The sample contains more than one DNA sequence encoding this CDR3. V and J are TRBV7-9 and TRBJ1-1; D unresolved. CDR1 is SEHNR, CDR2 FQNEAQ, per germline (reference sequence). The CDR3 runs to 11 residues. Trimming stripped 1 base from V and 5 bases from J, with 2 bases between. Written as DNA, the CDR3 is TGTGCCAGCAGCTTAGTTACTGAAGCTTTCTTT. Translating gives CASSLVTEAFF.

The chain recombines TRBV18 with TRBJ1-1, with D possibly TRBD1 on 6 matching bases. The germline gives CDR1 KGHSH, CDR2 LQKENI. The V end was cut by 1 base, the J end by 4 bases, with 10 bases between. CDR3 length: 14 amino acids. The CDR3 DNA is TGTGCCAGCTCACCACGTGAGGGGGGCACTGAAGCTTTCTTT. Amino acid sequence: CASSPREGGTEAFF.

The chain carries TRBV12-3 or TRBV12-4 and TRBJ1-3; no firm D call. The CDR3 has 12 amino acids. Trimming took off 3 bases at V and 12 bases at J, with 12 bases between the two ends. The CDR3 DNA sequence: TGTGCCAGCAGTTTCCTGGAAGGGTTCATATATTTT. Its protein product is CASSFLEGFIYF.

This clone was seen a handful of times. Additional DNA sequences in this sample encode the identical CDR3. In DNA form, the CDR3 reads TGTGCCAGCAGGACAGGGGTTCAGCCCCAGCATTTT. Its protein is CASRTGVQPQHF. The chain employs TRBV28 and TRBJ1-5; TRBD1 matches at 8 bases. This CDR3 region has 12 residues. Germline V lookup: CDR1 MDHEN, CDR2 SYDVKM. The trim removed 6 bases at V and 6 bases at J, leaving 1 base unmatched.

Many counts were recorded for this clone. The gene calls are TRBV19 and TRBJ1-6; D may be TRBD1 (6 bases). Looked up from germline, CDR1 is LNHDA and CDR2 is SQIVND (reference sequence). V lost 7 bases and J 10 bases, leaving 20 bases between the germline ends. CDR3 length: 15 residues. CDR3 sequence (DNA): TGTGCCAGTAACACAGGGATAGGGGCTGGCTCACCCCTCCACTTT. Protein: CASNTGIGAGSPLHF.

The chain is built from TRBV13 and TRBJ2-7, with D hard to call. V dropped 3 bases and J dropped 2 bases, with 2 bases sitting between them. The CDR3 has 11 residues. The germline V gene has CDR1 PRHDT and CDR2 FYEKMQ (reference sequence). The CDR3 protein is CASSFTYEQYF. CDR3 nucleotides: TGTGCCAGCAGCTTCACCTACGAGCAGTACTTC.

This chain connects TRBV7-2 to TRBJ2-1, with a weak D call TRBD2 (6 bases). V lost 6 bases and J 7 bases, leaving 19 bases between the germline ends. Germline CDR1 SGHTA, CDR2 FQGNSA. This CDR3 comprises 15 residues. The CDR3 reads CASSRDFLEGNEQFF. The CDR3 nucleotides read TGTGCCAGCAGTAGGGACTTTCTGGAGGGGAATGAGCAGTTCTTC. The variable domain in full, completed from reference TRBV7-2 and TRBJ2-1, reads GAGVSQSPSNKVTEKGKDVELRCDPISGHTALYWYRQSLGQGLEFLIYFQGNSAPDKSGLPSDRFSAERTGGSVSTLTIQRTQQEDSAVYLCASSRDFLEGNEQFFGPGTRLTVL.

The chain couples TRBV3-1 (or the pseudogene TRBV3-2) to TRBJ2-7; TRBD2 aligns across 10 bases. This CDR3 is 17 amino acids long. V gave up 5 bases and J gave up 6 bases; unmatched junction bases: 16. Per the germline V gene, CDR1 is LGHDT and CDR2 is YNNKEL (reference sequence). The DNA of the CDR3 is TGTGCCAGCAGCTTATCTTTTTATAGCGGGAGGTCCCGCGAGCAGTACTTC. The encoded protein is CASSLSFYSGRSREQYF.

The chain is built from TRBV15 and TRBJ2-3, with a possible D match to TRBD2 (7 bases). In germline, CDR1 is LNHNV, CDR2 YYDKDF (reference sequence). The CDR3 runs 14 residues. Deletions cut 1 base from V and 6 bases from J, with 11 bases between. CDR3 coding DNA: TGTGCCACCAGCAGAGGGGGGCGGGAGGATACGCAGTATTTT. Translated: CATSRGGREDTQYF.

The V gene is TRBV30, the J gene TRBJ2-4; TRBD2 is a possible D gene (5 bases). Trimming removed 2 bases from V and 5 bases from J, with 13 bases in between. This CDR3 region has 14 residues. Germline V CDR1 and CDR2: GTSNPN, SVGIG (reference sequence). The chain's CDR3 is CAWSRWEYENIQYF. The CDR3 region has the DNA TGTGCCTGGAGTAGGTGGGAGTATGAAAACATTCAGTACTTC.